This record looks at one TCR beta chain sequence and its context. The data stem from a study of blood T cell repertoires in COVID-19. The germline gives CDR1 MNHEY, CDR2 SVGAGI. This CDR3 has 14 amino acids. V was trimmed by 5 bases and J by 5 bases, leaving 15 bases between them. Profiled with immunoSEQ multiplex PCR; TCRdb holds only in-frame clones, not every one. Counted here are approximately 150,000 clones, about 92% occurring once; the ten biggest clones make up over 15%. The chain combines TRBV6-5 with TRBJ1-1, with TRBD1 as a possible D gene (6 bases). This receptor was obtained from a man in his fifties or sixties with active or convalescent COVID-19. Specimen: peripheral blood. CDR3 sequence reads: CASSLQSRGTEAFF. CDR3 nucleotide sequence: TGTGCCAGCAGTCTTCAATCCAGGGGAACTGAAGCTTTCTTT.